The present T cell receptor (beta chain) was sequenced within a study of sequential checkpoint blockade in melanoma (dated by TCRdb to between 2018 and 2021). Regarding the research as a whole: Using 1:1 randomization, the trial assigned patients either to first-line nivolumab followed by ipilimumab (arm A) or to ipilimumab followed by nivolumab (arm B). Around 80% of the matched tumor biopsy pairs taken before and after treatment were from the same lesion. Around 22 patients had matched tumor biopsies taken before treatment and at week 13, after single-agent nivolumab (arm A) or ipilimumab (arm B). DNA from about a hundred pretreatment melanoma tumor samples was subjected to TCRbeta immunosequencing. Both trial sequences were followed by maintenance nivolumab.

TCRbeta CDR3 regions were immunosequenced from genomic DNA with the immunoSEQ Assay. Before high-throughput sequencing, the genomic DNA was amplified using bias-controlled multiplex PCR. As for how the authors treated the data: To quantify the absolute abundance of each unique TCRbeta CDR3 region, the sequences were collapsed and filtered. Clonality, defined as 1 minus Pielou's evenness, was calculated using productive rearrangements only. To compute tumor T-cell fraction, TCRbeta template counts were normalized to usable DNA, with usable DNA estimated from several housekeeping genes. A previously published method was used to identify clones whose frequencies were significantly greater in on-treatment samples than in baseline samples. TCRdb carries this immuneACCESS record with in-frame sequences only. Its versions omit some clonotypes, under half of them owing to an unresolved V gene in the studies checked, with the rest unexplained. V, J and clone size reflect that table, while D and trimming were determined from the DNA. The sample contains 4,000 to 5,000 clones, roughly 40% of them found a single time. 6% to 7% of the sample is held by the ten biggest clonotypes.

General conclusions and limits of the study: Within-arm analyses of tumor T-cell fraction were constrained by small sample sizes and reduced statistical power. Patients with increases in tumor T-cell fraction and clonality by week 13 were approximately 30 times more likely to achieve clinical benefit. Among patients in the nivolumab-first arm (arm A), tumor TIL clonality before treatment was associated with response (P = .04). Tumor T-cell fraction and clonality correlated with PD-L1 staining and CD8+ T-cell counts but not with mutational load. The model for predicting response that combines TCR metrics with mutation burden needs to be validated in larger, independent patient cohorts.

The treatment or condition label on this specimen signifies: randomized to nivolumab then ipilimumab (arm A) or the reverse (arm B). None of the patients in the trial had previously been given DNA-damaging chemotherapy. Samples were obtained from patients with melanoma enrolled in CheckMate 064, a randomized, open-label phase II trial of sequential checkpoint blockade. Genomic DNA from formalin-fixed paraffin-embedded (FFPE) tissue samples served as the input for tumor TCR sequencing. The junction shows trimming of 5 bases on V and 9 bases on J, plus 14 bases between the germline ends. The CDR3 covers 13 residues, taking in both the cysteine and the phenylalanine. Solely the CDR3 DNA is kept, with 39 bases framed from the first base. The germline V gene encodes CDR1 MDHEN and CDR2 SYDVKM. To note about this clone: Its target antigen remains unknown. No base quality values were provided; no much bigger clone lies one nucleotide off.

The material sequenced was tumor tissue (inferred from file names), taken from a patient given nivolumab and ipilimumab in sequence. This sequence uses TRBV28 and TRBJ2-1; the D gene cannot be resolved reliably. This clonotype was obtained from a human donor with melanoma. The CDR3 protein is CASSPIWASEQFF. The DNA sequence is TGTGCCAGCAGTCCCATATGGGCCAGTGAGCAGTTCTTC. Extended through the reference TRBV28 and TRBJ2-1 proteins, this CDR3 yields the full variable domain: DVKVTQSSRYLVKRTGEKVFLECVQDMDHENMFWYRQDPGLGLRLIYFSYDVKMKEKGDIPEGYSVSREKKERFSLILESASTNQTSMYLCASSPIWASEQFFGPGTRLTVL.